The next 27 T cell receptor beta chains were all read from a single sample in a study of cytomegalovirus exposure and HLA in healthy donors. The PCR made use of 60 Vbeta and 13 Jbeta primers. The table came from immunoSEQ multiplex PCR; TCRdb's copy has only in-frame clones and leaves some out. The sample shows about 130,000 clones, over 70% of them seen only once. The sample was PBMCs. All receptors come from a woman in her 40s in good health and CMV-seronegative.

The genes are TRBV15 and TRBJ2-2; D may be TRBD1 (6 bases). Between the trimmed V and J ends, which lost 1 base and 1 base, there was a span of 13 bases. Germline CDR1 is LNHNV and CDR2 is YYDKDF (reference sequence). The CDR3 has 17 residues. The chain's CDR3 is CATSRGGTGRNTGELFF. The CDR3 DNA sequence: TGTGCCACCAGCAGAGGGGGTACAGGGAGGAACACCGGGGAGCTGTTTTTT.

This clone was observed a handful of times. The gene calls are TRBV6-1 and TRBJ1-2, with D perhaps TRBD1 (5 bases). The V gene's germline CDR1 is MNHNS and CDR2 SASEGT. The CDR3 spans 14 residues. Trimming cost V 7 bases and J 7 bases, with 19 bases left between them. The CDR3: CASTDGGGASGYTF. The CDR3 bases are TGTGCCAGCACCGATGGTGGCGGGGCTAGTGGCTACACCTTC.

V is TRBV7-2 and J is TRBJ1-6; D might be TRBD1 (6 bases). V lost 5 bases and J lost 9, with 20 bases in between. In germline, CDR1 is SGHTA, CDR2 FQGNSA. This CDR3 is 16 amino acids long. The CDR3 here is CASSRPGTSPPSPLHF. Here the CDR3 DNA reads TGTGCCAGCAGCCGTCCCGGGACAAGCCCCCCTTCACCCCTCCACTTT.

This chain connects TRBV19 to TRBJ2-7; D perhaps matches TRBD1 (5 bases). The CDR3 extends over 14 amino acids. Germline assignment: CDR1 LNHDA and CDR2 SQIVND (reference sequence). Between the trimmed V and J ends, which lost 6 bases and 1 base, there was a span of 13 bases. CDR3 residues: CASRVGPASYEQYF. For the CDR3, the DNA is TGTGCCAGTAGGGTGGGGCCGGCTTCCTACGAGCAGTACTTC.

The DNA of the CDR3 is TGTGCCAGTAGACCGGGACACCTATACGAGCAGTACTTC. Its protein product is CASRPGHLYEQYF. The chain employs TRBV19 and TRBJ2-7, with D possibly matching TRBD1 (6 bases). Trimming pared 6 bases from V and 4 bases from J, leaving 13 bases between. The CDR3 has 13 amino acids. Per germline, CDR1 LNHDA and CDR2 SQIVND (reference sequence). The full variable domain, its missing parts supplied by reference TRBV19 and TRBJ2-7, is DGGITQSPKYLFRKEGQNVTLSCEQNLNHDAMYWYRQDPGQGLRLIYYSQIVNDFQKGDIAEGYSVSREKKESFPLTVTSAQKNPTAFYLCASRPGHLYEQYFGPGTRLTVT.

V usage is TRBV29-1 and J usage is TRBJ2-1; 11 bases line up with TRBD2. With 2 bases clipped from V and 4 bases from J, the junction kept 19 bases outside the gene matches. The CDR3 totals 20 residues. Germline values: CDR1 SQVTM, CDR2 ANQGSEA. The CDR3 DNA sequence: TGCAGCGTTGAAACGACACTAGCGGGAGTACCTGGGCGGTTATACAATGAGCAGTTCTTC. Translation gives CSVETTLAGVPGRLYNEQFF.

This clone was counted only a few times. The chain has TRBV2 and TRBJ1-1; no firm D call. CDR3 length equals 13 residues. Trimming cost V 5 bases and J 4 bases, with 11 bases left between them. Looked up from germline, CDR1 is SNHLY and CDR2 is FYNNEI. The CDR3 region is CASSREGGTEAFF. For the CDR3, the DNA is TGTGCCAGCAGTAGGGAGGGAGGCACTGAAGCTTTCTTT.

The rearrangement joins TRBV5-1 to TRBJ2-5, with TRBD1 identical over 7 bases. Trimming took 4 bases from V and 3 from J; bases not matched to a gene: 6. Germline values: CDR1 SGHRS, CDR2 YFSETQ. The CDR3 spans 14 residues. This CDR3 reads CASSRSGQEETQYF. The CDR3 DNA follows: TGCGCCAGCAGCCGCTCCGGACAGGAAGAGACCCAGTACTTC.

The J gene is TRBJ1-2, the V gene TRBV4-3; 8 nucleotides match TRBD1. Germline CDR1 is LGHNA and CDR2 is YSLEER. The CDR3 is 15 amino acids. J lost 6 bases, V lost 1 base, and 7 bases had no gene match. CDR3 in DNA: TGCGCCAGCAGCCAAGGGCTCAACAGGGGGGATGGCTACACCTTC. It specifies CASSQGLNRGDGYTF.

The chain couples TRBV5-4 to TRBJ1-2, with D unresolved. The V gene's germline CDR1 is SGHNT and CDR2 YYREEE (reference sequence). The CDR3 has 14 residues. V was clipped by 2 bases and J by 1 base, with 9 bases between them. CDR3 in amino acids: CASSFSRGNYGYTF. CDR3 nucleotides: TGTGCCAGCAGCTTTTCCCGGGGTAACTATGGCTACACCTTC.

This sequence joins TRBV4-2 and TRBJ1-1, with TRBD1 identical over 10 bases. The germline gives CDR1 LGHNA, CDR2 YNFKEQ. V was clipped by 5 bases and J by 1 base; unmatched bases: 4. There are 15 residues in the CDR3. Here the CDR3 DNA reads TGTGCCAGCAGCAATAGGGACAGGGGGAACACTGAAGCTTTCTTT. Encoded protein: CASSNRDRGNTEAFF.

The gene calls are TRBV4-3 and TRBJ2-1; a weak D match, TRBD1 (5 bases). Germline values: CDR1 LGHNA, CDR2 YSLEER. Between the trimmed V and J ends, which lost 0 bases and 3 bases, there was a span of 9 bases. The CDR3 runs 15 residues. CDR3 region: CASSQEGDSYNEQFF. CDR3 nucleotides: TGCGCCAGCAGCCAAGAAGGTGACAGCTACAATGAGCAGTTCTTC.

The chain employs TRBV29-1 and TRBJ2-2; D is unclear. V lost 4 bases to trimming and J lost 0 bases, with 9 bases between them. Per germline, CDR1 SQVTM and CDR2 ANQGSEA. The length of the CDR3 is 14 residues. The CDR3 protein is CSVAQFANTGELFF. The CDR3 coding sequence is TGCAGCGTTGCGCAGTTCGCGAACACCGGGGAGCTGTTTTTT.

This clone came up once. The J gene is TRBJ2-5, the V gene TRBV9, with a possible D match to TRBD2 (5 bases). Germline V gene data show CDR1 as SGDLS and CDR2 as YYNGEE. The length of the CDR3 is 13 residues. V was clipped by 4 bases and J by 4 bases, with 11 bases between them. The CDR3 DNA reads as TGTGCCAGCAGCACCGAGGGTGCAGAGACCCAGTACTTC. Protein product: CASSTEGAETQYF.

The V and J genes are TRBV9 and TRBJ1-1; D gene unclear. The CDR3 has 15 residues. Germline values: CDR1 SGDLS, CDR2 YYNGEE. The V end lost 3 bases, the J end lost 4 bases, and 16 bases lay between the germline ends. CDR3 coding DNA: TGTGCCAGCAGCGCCATGCGGGCGGGTCGCACTGAAGCTTTCTTT. It yields the protein CASSAMRAGRTEAFF. Based on the CDR3 plus reference TRBV9 and TRBJ1-1, the full variable domain is DSGVTQTPKHLITATGQRVTLRCSPRSGDLSVYWYQQSLDQGLQFLIQYYNGEERAKGNILERFSAQQFPDLHSELNLSSLELGDSALYFCASSAMRAGRTEAFFGQGTRLTVV.

V usage is TRBV4-1 and J usage is TRBJ2-3, with D possibly matching TRBD2 (5 bases). Germline assignment: CDR1 MGHRA and CDR2 YSYEKL. The CDR3 is made up of 15 amino acids. Trimming removed 0 bases at V and 8 bases at J, with 15 bases between. CDR3 sequence: CASSQDPRLAATQYF. The DNA for the CDR3 is TGCGCCAGCAGCCAAGATCCCCGGCTAGCCGCTACGCAGTATTTT.

This chain links TRBV7-2 with TRBJ2-6, with 8 bases matching TRBD1. The trim removed 4 bases at V and 1 base at J, leaving 3 bases unmatched. Germline V lookup: CDR1 SGHTA, CDR2 FQGNSA. This CDR3 spans 16 amino acids. CDR3 protein: CASSYNRGSGANVLTF. The CDR3 DNA is TGTGCCAGCAGCTACAACAGGGGGTCTGGGGCCAACGTCCTGACTTTC.

The chain has TRBV6-5 and TRBJ2-2; TRBD1 matches 10 bases. This CDR3 is 15 amino acids long. CDR1 is MNHEY, CDR2 SVGAGI, per germline. J lost 13 bases, V lost 4 bases, and 12 bases had no gene match. The CDR3 here is CASSSPGQGNWGLFF. The CDR3 nucleotides are TGTGCCAGCAGTTCGCCGGGACAGGGGAACTGGGGGCTGTTTTTT.

The chain couples TRBV7-2 to TRBJ2-7, with TRBD2 matching 11 bases. The V segment lost 5 bases and the J segment 2 bases; nucleotides outside the gene matches: 5. In germline, CDR1 is SGHTA, CDR2 FQGNSA. This CDR3 contains 15 residues. The CDR3 is CASSPLAGGPYEQYF. CDR3 coding DNA: TGTGCCAGCAGCCCGTTAGCGGGGGGGCCCTACGAGCAGTACTTC.

The sample holds one count of this clone. The CDR3 region is CASSLAGDSEKLFF. For the CDR3, the DNA is TGTGCCAGCAGCTTGGCAGGGGATAGCGAAAAACTGTTTTTT. The V and J genes are TRBV5-6 and TRBJ1-4; possible D gene TRBD1, 6 bases. The germline V gene has CDR1 SGHDT and CDR2 YYEEEE. The CDR3 consists of 14 residues. Trimming cost V 0 bases and J 8 bases, with 11 bases left between them.

The chain uses TRBV5-1 and TRBJ1-4, with D possibly TRBD1 on 6 matching bases. Deletions cut 4 bases from V and 14 bases from J, with 12 bases between. Germline V gene lookup returns CDR1 SGHRS and CDR2 YFSETQ. This CDR3 region has 11 residues. The CDR3 sequence is CASSPGDGLFF. The CDR3 nucleotides are TGCGCCAGCAGCCCAGGGGACGGGCTGTTTTTT.

The V and J genes are TRBV5-1 and TRBJ1-4; D uncertain. This CDR3 is 15 amino acids long. The germline V gene encodes CDR1 SGHRS and CDR2 YFSETQ. The germline V and J ends were trimmed by 1 base and 8 bases, with 15 bases remaining between them. The CDR3 DNA is TGCGCCAGCAGCTTGTTTACCGGAGGAGACGAAAAACTGTTTTTT. Its translation is CASSLFTGGDEKLFF.

V usage is TRBV6-5 and J usage is TRBJ1-3; no reliable D call. Trimming left V 6 bases short and J 0 bases short, with 9 bases between. CDR1 and CDR2 (germline): MNHEY, SVGAGI. There are 14 residues in the CDR3. CDR3 bases: TGTGCCAGCAGACCTCAGGCCTCTGGAAACACCATATATTTT. This translates into CASRPQASGNTIYF.

This clone was seen more than once but under ten times. The chain has TRBV15 and TRBJ1-1, with a weak D call TRBD1 (5 bases). CDR3 size: 15 residues. V gave up 1 base and J gave up 0 bases, with 9 bases separating them. The germline V gene encodes CDR1 LNHNV and CDR2 YYDKDF (reference sequence). Here the CDR3 DNA reads TGTGCCACCAGCAGAGCCGGGGGGGTGAACACTGAAGCTTTCTTT. It encodes CATSRAGGVNTEAFF.

The chain uses TRBV18 and TRBJ2-2; a weak D match, TRBD1 (5 bases). The CDR3 has 16 residues. The V and J ends lost 2 bases and 4 bases respectively, with 14 bases between them. Germline CDR1 and CDR2: KGHSH and LQKENI. This CDR3 reads CASSPVSVRGTGELFF. The CDR3 DNA reads TGTGCCAGCTCACCAGTTTCAGTAAGGGGCACCGGGGAGCTGTTTTTT.

J is TRBJ1-4 and V is TRBV4-2; tentatively, D is TRBD1 (6 bases). Per germline, CDR1 LGHNA and CDR2 YNFKEQ. V lost 3 bases, J lost 0 bases, and 11 bases lay in between. CDR3 size: 16 residues. The CDR3 nucleotides read TGTGCCAGCAGCCATTATGGACAGACAACTAATGAAAAACTGTTTTTT. Translation gives CASSHYGQTTNEKLFF.

The V gene is TRBV5-1, the J gene TRBJ1-5; D is undetermined. Germline lookup yields CDR1 SGHRS and CDR2 YFSETQ. V lost 0 bases and J 4 bases, leaving 5 bases between the germline ends. This CDR3 region has 13 residues. The CDR3 spells CASSLERNQPQHF. The DNA for the CDR3 is TGCGCCAGCAGCTTGGAGAGGAATCAGCCCCAGCATTTT.